The table lists the clone carrying this T cell receptor (beta chain) with a count of one. This entry belongs to a study of blood T cells in healthy people across ages. A sample-barcoded 5' primer and a J-beta primer mix were used in a second PCR of roughly 7 to 11 cycles. TCRdb ran MiXCR on the 5' RACE reads and lists one entry per CDR3 protein. The sample contains roughly 800,000 distinct CDR3 sequences, roughly 50% of which appear only once. This CDR3 spans 15 amino acids. V lost 6 bases and J lost 0, with 9 bases in between. The germline V gene has CDR1 LNHDA and CDR2 SQIVND (reference sequence). The gene calls are TRBV19 and TRBJ2-6; D uncertain. The sequence was collected from a young man in good health. Sequencing was performed on blood. The CDR3 loop is CASSPKTSGANVLTF. The CDR3 bases are TGTGCCAGTAGCCCCAAAACCTCTGGGGCCAACGTCCTGACTTTC.